This T cell receptor beta chain was identified during a study of control samples from healthy donors and cancer patients. Profiling relied on immunoSEQ multiplex PCR, and the TCRdb table lists in-frame clones only, not all of them. Here the sample spans 130,000 or so clones, roughly nine tenths being singletons. Trimming took off 2 bases at V and 5 bases at J, with 15 bases between the two ends. Germline CDR1 SGHTA, CDR2 FQGNSA. This CDR3 comprises 15 residues. Sequencing was carried out using blood. V usage is TRBV7-2 and J usage is TRBJ1-2, with a possible D match to TRBD1 (5 bases). The TCR sequence derives from a man aged 18 to 29 in good health. As DNA, the CDR3 is TGTGCCAGCAGCTTAATGAGGGGCGCACGGTATGGCTACACCTTC. Translated, it gives CASSLMRGARYGYTF.